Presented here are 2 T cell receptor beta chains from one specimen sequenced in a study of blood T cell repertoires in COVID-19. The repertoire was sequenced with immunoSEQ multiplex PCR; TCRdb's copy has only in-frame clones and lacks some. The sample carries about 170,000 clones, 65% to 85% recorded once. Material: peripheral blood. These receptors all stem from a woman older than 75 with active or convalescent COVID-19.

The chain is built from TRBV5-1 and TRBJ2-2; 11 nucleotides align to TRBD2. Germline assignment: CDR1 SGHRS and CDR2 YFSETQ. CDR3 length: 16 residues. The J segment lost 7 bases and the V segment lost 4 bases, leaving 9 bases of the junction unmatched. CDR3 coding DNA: TGCGCCAGCAGCCCTTCTCTAGCGGGGGGCGGCGGGGAGCTGTTTTTT. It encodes CASSPSLAGGGGELFF.

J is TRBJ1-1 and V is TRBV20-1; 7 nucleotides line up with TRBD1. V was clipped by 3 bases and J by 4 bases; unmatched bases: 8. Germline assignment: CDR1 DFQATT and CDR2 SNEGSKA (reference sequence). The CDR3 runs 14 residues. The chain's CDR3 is CSASKGTAATEAFF. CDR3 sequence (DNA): TGCAGTGCTAGTAAAGGGACAGCGGCCACTGAAGCTTTCTTT.